This TCR beta chain was identified during a study of cytomegalovirus exposure and HLA in healthy donors. The data were produced by immunoSEQ multiplex PCR, yet TCRdb's version contains in-frame clones alone and is incomplete. The sample records roughly 250,000 clones, around 91% being singletons. The germline V gene encodes CDR1 SGHTA and CDR2 FQGNSA. The CDR3 has 13 residues. With 5 bases removed from V and 4 bases from J, the gap between germline ends came to 9 bases. Material for sequencing was PBMCs. The clonotype comes from a woman younger than 30 in good health and CMV-seronegative. This sequence joins TRBV7-2 and TRBJ2-1; D remains unclear. The CDR3 reads CASSIGVYNEQFF. As DNA, the CDR3 is TGTGCCAGCAGCATAGGAGTATACAATGAGCAGTTCTTC.